The clone carrying this T cell receptor (beta chain) was recorded a few times. Its antigen remains unknown. Authors' analysis steps: A typical sample had 93,000 or so TCRs, with about 23,224 to 690,600 overall. Each CDR3 protein is one row after TCRdb ran MiXCR on the RACE reads. TCRdb, not the authors, supplied the V and J calls. The table lists more than 80,000 distinct CDR3 sequences, 12% of them singletons. Specified time point: pre-sensitization, week 0. This sample's treatment: therapeutic diphenylcyclopropenone sensitization with weekly scalp DPC. Someone pulled total RNA out of unfractionated whole blood. This specimen belongs to a study of human T cells and chemical hapten exposure. General study points: Expanded TCRs showed more large CDR3 clusters than pre-sensitization or healthy control sets.

This CDR3 is built from 15 residues. Germline loops: CDR1 MDHEN, CDR2 SYDVKM. Trimming took 7 bases from V and 7 from J; bases not matched to a gene: 14. The chain is built from TRBV28 and TRBJ1-1, with 8 bases that match TRBD1. The input for sequencing was whole blood, taken in connection with sensitization to the hapten diphenylcyclopropenone (DPC). The TCR sequence derives from a woman aged 50 to 60 with alopecia areata. Some clones in this sample may be carry-over from other donors' samples. CDR3 nucleotides: TGTGCCAGCACCCTGGGGGGAACAGGGGGGAATGAAGCTTTCTTT. Translated, it gives CASTLGGTGGNEAFF.